The 20 T cell receptor beta chains below come from one sample, sequenced in a study of T cells in localized non-small cell lung cancer. The data were produced by immunoSEQ multiplex PCR, yet TCRdb's version contains in-frame clones alone and is incomplete. The sample shows roughly 7,000 clones, approximately 22% of them seen only once. This specimen consisted of lung tumor tissue, obtained before any cancer treatment. The origin of the receptors is a man between 40 and 75 years old with stage III squamous cell lung carcinoma.

This clone was seen a single time. The gene calls are TRBV5-1 and TRBJ1-2, with 9 nucleotides matching TRBD1. Germline CDR1 SGHRS, CDR2 YFSETQ. The V segment lost 4 bases and the J segment 4 bases; nucleotides outside the gene matches: 8. The CDR3 loop spans 15 amino acids. CDR3 sequence reads: CASSPPGQGTYGYTF. The CDR3 bases are TGCGCCAGCAGCCCCCCGGGACAGGGAACCTATGGCTACACCTTC.

This chain uses TRBV29-1 with TRBJ2-1; D assignment may be TRBD1 or TRBD2 (6 bases each). The V gene lost 4 bases and the J gene lost 3 bases, with 10 bases spanning the gap. CDR1 is SQVTM, CDR2 ANQGSEA, per germline. The CDR3 length is 13 residues. The CDR3 DNA is TGCAGCGTTGGGGGGGCGATCTACAATGAGCAGTTCTTC. It is translated as CSVGGAIYNEQFF.

This clone has a handful of counts. This chain uses TRBV11-3 with TRBJ2-7, with TRBD2 matching 7 bases. Germline values: CDR1 SGHNT, CDR2 YENEEA. V dropped 3 bases and J dropped 4; count of bases not matched to a gene: 9. This CDR3 has 15 residues. CDR3 nucleotides: TGTGCCAGCAGCTTGGTGGGGGAGGGCCTTTACGAGCAGTACTTC. It translates to CASSLVGEGLYEQYF.

This clone was counted between two and nine times. This sequence joins TRBV18 and TRBJ2-7; 9 bases line up with TRBD2. The junction had 9 bases not matched to a gene; V was cut back by 3 bases and J by 3 bases. Germline CDR1 and CDR2: KGHSH and LQKENI. CDR3 length equals 16 residues. The CDR3 nucleotides read TGTGCCAGCTCACCTGCCCTAGCGGGATCCTACTACGAGCAGTACTTC. It codes for CASSPALAGSYYEQYF.

The chain carries TRBV30 and TRBJ2-5, with a weak D call TRBD1 (6 bases). Deletions cut 4 bases from V and 5 bases from J, with 11 bases between. Germline V gene sequence: CDR1 GTSNPN, CDR2 SVGIG (reference sequence). The CDR3 consists of 12 residues. In DNA form, the CDR3 reads TGTGCCTGGAACAGGGTATACGAGACCCAGTACTTC. It encodes CAWNRVYETQYF.

V usage is TRBV12-5 and J usage is TRBJ1-1; 9 bases line up with TRBD1. The CDR3 runs 14 residues. Germline V lookup: CDR1 LGHNT, CDR2 FRNRAP. The DNA of the CDR3 is TGTGCCAGCCTCGTCGACAGGGGGGGGGCTGAAGCTTTCTTT. This encodes CASLVDRGGAEAFF.

Sample share makes this clone medium-sized. V usage is TRBV6-8 and J usage is TRBJ1-2; 11 nucleotides match TRBD1. Germline V CDR1 and CDR2: MNHGY, SAAAGT. The CDR3 length is 16 residues. Trimming at V came to 6 bases and at J to 0 bases, leaving 6 bases not matched to a gene. Here the CDR3 DNA reads TGTGCCAGCAGCCCGGACAGGGGGCCCCCTAACTATGGCTACACCTTC. Residues: CASSPDRGPPNYGYTF.

The rearrangement uses TRBV25-1 and TRBJ2-5, with TRBD1 matching 8 bases. Per germline, CDR1 MGHDK and CDR2 SYGVNS. The CDR3 spans 13 residues. Losses at the gene ends were 4 bases for V and 4 bases for J; bases not matched to a gene: 2. CDR3 loop: CASSVTGGETQYF. CDR3 bases: TGTGCCAGCAGTGTCACAGGGGGAGAGACCCAGTACTTC.

In this sample, this clone turned up a few times. V usage is TRBV6-8 and J usage is TRBJ2-1, with D perhaps given as TRBD1 or TRBD2 (6 bases each). V shed 5 bases and J shed 5 bases, with 16 bases lying between them. The CDR3 loop spans 15 amino acids. Germline loops: CDR1 MNHGY, CDR2 SAAAGT. DNA of the CDR3: TGTGCCAGCAGTGGGCTGGGGGGCCGTCACAATGAGCAGTTCTTC. Translation gives CASSGLGGRHNEQFF.

The chain employs TRBV5-1 and TRBJ2-2, with TRBD1 identical over 9 bases. Germline lookup yields CDR1 SGHRS and CDR2 YFSETQ. After removal of 4 bases from V and 3 bases from J, the junction contained 7 bases not matched to a gene. The CDR3 is made up of 16 amino acids. The CDR3, as DNA: TGCGCCAGCAGCATCTCGACAGGGGGGGACACCGGGGAGCTGTTTTTT. Its translation is CASSISTGGDTGELFF.

In this sample, this clone turned up a few times. The chain couples TRBV6-8 to TRBJ2-6; 13 bases fit TRBD2. The V gene end was trimmed by 6 bases and the J gene end by 2 bases; junction bases not matched to a gene: 4. Per germline, CDR1 MNHGY and CDR2 SAAAGT. This CDR3 region has 17 residues. CDR3 in amino acids: CASRLGLAGTGANVLTF. The CDR3 DNA follows: TGTGCCAGCAGGTTGGGACTAGCGGGAACTGGGGCCAACGTCCTGACTTTC.

The rearrangement uses TRBV19 and TRBJ2-7; TRBD1 matches 10 bases. The CDR3 covers 15 residues. The germline V gene encodes CDR1 LNHDA and CDR2 SQIVND (reference sequence). After removal of 5 bases from V and 2 bases from J, the junction contained 6 bases not matched to a gene. The CDR3, as DNA: TGTGCCAGTAGTCCCCGGGACAGGGGCCCCTACGAGCAGTACTTC. It yields the protein CASSPRDRGPYEQYF. Combining the CDR3 with reference TRBV19 and TRBJ2-7 gives the whole variable domain DGGITQSPKYLFRKEGQNVTLSCEQNLNHDAMYWYRQDPGQGLRLIYYSQIVNDFQKGDIAEGYSVSREKKESFPLTVTSAQKNPTAFYLCASSPRDRGPYEQYFGPGTRLTVT.

The chain employs TRBV18 and TRBJ2-5; perhaps TRBD2 as D (5 bases). The V end lost 5 bases, the J end lost 7 bases, and 17 bases lay between the germline ends. The CDR3 length is 14 residues. Germline V gene data show CDR1 as KGHSH and CDR2 as LQKENI. In DNA, the CDR3 is TGTGCCAGCTCATTCAGCGTCGAGGGTCTGACCCAGTACTTC. Translation: CASSFSVEGLTQYF.

The V gene is TRBV5-1, the J gene TRBJ2-7; 9 bases align to TRBD1. V shed 4 bases, J shed 4 bases, and the junction held 6 bases outside the gene matches. The CDR3 extends over 14 amino acids. CDR1 and CDR2 from the germline V gene are SGHRS and YFSETQ. CDR3 residues: CASSPTGQGYEQYF. As DNA, the CDR3 is TGCGCCAGCAGCCCTACGGGACAGGGTTACGAGCAGTACTTC. The full variable domain, in which reference TRBV5-1 and TRBJ2-7 provide the parts outside the CDR3, is KAGVTQTPRYLIKTRGQQVTLSCSPISGHRSVSWYQQTPGQGLQFLFEYFSETQRNKGNFPGRFSGRQFSNSRSEMNVSTLELGDSALYLCASSPTGQGYEQYFGPGTRLTVT.

This clone was seen only a few times. The gene calls are TRBV6-8 and TRBJ2-5; 9 nucleotides align to TRBD2. Germline-derived CDR1 and CDR2 are MNHGY and SAAAGT. The junction had 18 bases not matched to a gene; V was cut back by 6 bases and J by 7 bases. The CDR3 is made up of 17 amino acids. CDR3 sequence reads: CASSSGGSGGTRGTQYF. The CDR3 region has the DNA TGTGCCAGCAGCTCCGGGGGGAGCGGGGGGACGCGGGGGACCCAGTACTTC.

The CDR3 region is CASSGTRYEQYF. As DNA, the CDR3 is TGTGCCAGTTCCGGGACTCGATACGAGCAGTACTTC. This chain links TRBV19 with TRBJ2-7; D perhaps matches TRBD2 (6 bases). The CDR3 extends over 12 amino acids. With 8 bases removed from V and 4 bases from J, the gap between germline ends came to 12 bases. CDR1 is LNHDA, CDR2 SQIVND, per germline (reference sequence). Together with reference TRBV19 and TRBJ2-7, the CDR3 gives the full variable domain: DGGITQSPKYLFRKEGQNVTLSCEQNLNHDAMYWYRQDPGQGLRLIYYSQIVNDFQKGDIAEGYSVSREKKESFPLTVTSAQKNPTAFYLCASSGTRYEQYFGPGTRLTVT.

This chain links TRBV6-8 with TRBJ2-2; 11 bases align to TRBD2. CDR1 is MNHGY and CDR2 is SAAAGT in the germline V gene. This CDR3 is built from 16 residues. With V trimmed by 3 bases and J by 7 bases, 7 bases remained unmatched. The CDR3 DNA reads as TGTGCCAGCAGTTATAGCGGGAGGGCCTTTGGCGGGGAGCTGTTTTTT. Translating it yields CASSYSGRAFGGELFF.

V gene TRBV6-8 combines with J gene TRBJ2-7, with 7 bases that match TRBD1. V shed 6 bases and J 3 bases; nucleotides not matched to a gene: 5. Germline V gene data show CDR1 as MNHGY and CDR2 as SAAAGT. This CDR3 has 13 amino acids. CDR3 region: CASRTRTGYEQYF. CDR3 coding DNA: TGTGCCAGCAGGACCCGGACAGGCTACGAGCAGTACTTC.

Sample share makes this clone medium-sized. This chain joins TRBV11-3 and TRBJ2-7; D unresolved. Germline CDR1 and CDR2: SGHNT and YENEEA. V was trimmed by 3 bases and J by 6 bases, leaving 18 bases between them. CDR3 length: 15 amino acids. Here the CDR3 reads CASSLAPGAVGEQYF. CDR3 sequence (DNA): TGTGCCAGCAGCTTGGCCCCGGGCGCGGTGGGCGAGCAGTACTTC.

This clone is medium-sized in the sample. The V gene is TRBV4-1, the J gene TRBJ2-2; 12 positions match TRBD1. The CDR3 length is 17 residues. The germline V gene has CDR1 MGHRA and CDR2 YSYEKL. With 4 bases clipped from V and 4 bases from J, the junction kept 7 bases outside the gene matches. DNA for the CDR3: TGCGCCAGCAGCCCATCCGGGACAGGGGGCTTCACCGGGGAGCTGTTTTTT. Its translation is CASSPSGTGGFTGELFF.